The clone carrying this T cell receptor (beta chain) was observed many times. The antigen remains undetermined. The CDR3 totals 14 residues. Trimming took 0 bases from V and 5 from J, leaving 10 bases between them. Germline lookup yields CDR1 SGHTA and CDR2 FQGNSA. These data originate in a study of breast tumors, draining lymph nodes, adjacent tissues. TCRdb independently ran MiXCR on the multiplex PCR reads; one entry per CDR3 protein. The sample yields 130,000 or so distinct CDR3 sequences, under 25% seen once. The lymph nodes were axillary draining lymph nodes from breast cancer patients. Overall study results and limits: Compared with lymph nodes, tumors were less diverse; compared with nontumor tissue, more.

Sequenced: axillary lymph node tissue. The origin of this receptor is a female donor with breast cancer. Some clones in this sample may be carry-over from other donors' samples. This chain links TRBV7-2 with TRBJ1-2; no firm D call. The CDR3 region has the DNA TGTGCCAGCAGCTTAGCGAACAAAGGGTATGGCTACACCTTC. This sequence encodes CASSLANKGYGYTF.